This TCR beta chain appears in the sequencing data of a study of blood T cell repertoires in COVID-19. The wider study: T cells, B-cell-depleted T cells, or PBMCs supplied cDNA or gDNA.

Sequencing used immunoSEQ multiplex PCR; TCRdb keeps in-frame clones, though not all of them. The sample yields under 200,000 clones, around 85% seen once. J was trimmed by 1 base and V by 8 bases; bases with no gene match: 0. CDR3 length: 13 amino acids. Germline-derived CDR1 and CDR2 are LGHDT and YNNKEL (reference sequence). Sequencing was done on a sample of peripheral blood. V is TRBV3-1 (or the pseudogene TRBV3-2) and J is TRBJ2-7; 12 nucleotides align to TRBD2. This receptor was taken from a woman older than 75 with acute or convalescent COVID-19. The CDR3 DNA sequence: TGTGCCAGCGGACTAGCGGGATCCTACGAGCAGTACTTC. This codes for CASGLAGSYEQYF.